Sequencing of this T cell receptor (beta chain) was carried out in a study of blood T cell repertoires in COVID-19. Looking at the study overall: The United States, Italy and Spain provided the acute and convalescent COVID-19 samples. PBMCs, B-cell-depleted T cells, or T cells provided the cDNA or gDNA that made up the material.

Study processing details: The authors estimated nucleated cell counts from reference gene primer amplification. Method: immunoSEQ multiplex PCR; TCRdb's copy keeps in-frame clones and lacks some. V and J calls and clone size are as listed in that table; D and trimming were resolved from the DNA. The data show about 130,000 clones, approximately 89% seen once. The sequence derives from a man in his forties or fifties with acute or convalescent COVID-19. Sequenced sample: peripheral blood.

CDR3 DNA: TGCGCCAGCAGCATCGGACAGGGTGATGGCTACACCTTC. It translates to CASSIGQGDGYTF. The rearrangement links TRBV5-1 to TRBJ1-2; 8 positions match TRBD1. CDR3 length: 13 amino acids. CDR1 SGHRS and CDR2 YFSETQ come from the germline V gene. V was pared by 4 bases and J by 6 bases, with 5 bases of the junction left unmatched.